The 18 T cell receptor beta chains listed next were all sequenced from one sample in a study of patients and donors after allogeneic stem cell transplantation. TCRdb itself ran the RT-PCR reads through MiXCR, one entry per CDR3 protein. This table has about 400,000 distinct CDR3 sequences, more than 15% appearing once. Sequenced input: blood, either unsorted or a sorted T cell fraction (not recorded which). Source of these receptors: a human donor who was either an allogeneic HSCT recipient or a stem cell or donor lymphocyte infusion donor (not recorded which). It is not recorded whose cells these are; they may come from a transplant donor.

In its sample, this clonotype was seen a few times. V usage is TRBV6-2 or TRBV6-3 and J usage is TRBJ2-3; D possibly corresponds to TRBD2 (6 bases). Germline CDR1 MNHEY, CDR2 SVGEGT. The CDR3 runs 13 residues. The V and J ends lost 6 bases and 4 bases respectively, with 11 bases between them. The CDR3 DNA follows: TGTGCCAGCAGATCCGGGACTTCAGATACGCAGTATTTT. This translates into CASRSGTSDTQYF.

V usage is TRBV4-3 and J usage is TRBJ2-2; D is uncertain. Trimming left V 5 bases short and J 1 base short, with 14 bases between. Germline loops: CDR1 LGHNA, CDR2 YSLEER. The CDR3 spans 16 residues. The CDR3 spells CASSARWPMNTGELFF. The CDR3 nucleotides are TGCGCCAGCAGCGCTCGGTGGCCAATGAACACCGGGGAGCTGTTTTTT.

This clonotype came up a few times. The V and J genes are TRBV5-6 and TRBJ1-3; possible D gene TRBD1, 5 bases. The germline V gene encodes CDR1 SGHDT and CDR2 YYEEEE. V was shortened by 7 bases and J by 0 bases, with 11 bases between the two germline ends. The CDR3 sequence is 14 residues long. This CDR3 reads CASSGPLSGNTIYF. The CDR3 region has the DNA TGTGCCAGCTCGGGACCGCTCTCTGGAAACACCATATATTTT.

The CDR3 coding sequence is TGTGCCAGCAGCTTGTGTACCACAGAGGGGGAGGCAGCAGATACGCAGTATTTT. Translated, it gives CASSLCTTEGEAADTQYF. V is TRBV5-4 and J is TRBJ2-3, with D perhaps matching TRBD1 or TRBD2 (6 bases each). V was shortened by 1 base and J by 4 bases, with 22 bases between the two germline ends. The CDR3 has 18 amino acids. In germline, CDR1 is SGHNT, CDR2 YYREEE (reference sequence).

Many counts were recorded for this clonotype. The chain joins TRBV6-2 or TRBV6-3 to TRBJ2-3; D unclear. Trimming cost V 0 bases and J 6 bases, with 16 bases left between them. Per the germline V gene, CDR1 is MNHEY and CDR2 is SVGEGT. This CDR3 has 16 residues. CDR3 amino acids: CASSYSIGAGWDTQYF. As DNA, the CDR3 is TGTGCCAGCAGTTACTCGATAGGTGCCGGGTGGGATACGCAGTATTTT.

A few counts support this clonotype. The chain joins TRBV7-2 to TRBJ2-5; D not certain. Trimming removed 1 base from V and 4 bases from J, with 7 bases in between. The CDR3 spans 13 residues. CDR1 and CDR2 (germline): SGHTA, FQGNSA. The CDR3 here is CASSLVVAETQYF. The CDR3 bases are TGTGCCAGCAGCTTAGTGGTCGCAGAGACCCAGTACTTC.

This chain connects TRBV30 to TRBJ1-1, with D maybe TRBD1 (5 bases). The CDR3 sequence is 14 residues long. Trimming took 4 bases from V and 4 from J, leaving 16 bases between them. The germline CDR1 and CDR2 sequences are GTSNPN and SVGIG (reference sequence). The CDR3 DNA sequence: TGTGCCTGGACCCCAGGGATGGGGGTCACTGAAGCTTTCTTT. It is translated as CAWTPGMGVTEAFF.

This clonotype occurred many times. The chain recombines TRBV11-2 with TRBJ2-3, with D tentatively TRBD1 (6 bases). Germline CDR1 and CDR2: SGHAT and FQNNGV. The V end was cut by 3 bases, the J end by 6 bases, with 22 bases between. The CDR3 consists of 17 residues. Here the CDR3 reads CASSFRGSPTSQDTQYF. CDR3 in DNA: TGTGCCAGCAGCTTCAGGGGTAGCCCTACCTCCCAGGATACGCAGTATTTT.

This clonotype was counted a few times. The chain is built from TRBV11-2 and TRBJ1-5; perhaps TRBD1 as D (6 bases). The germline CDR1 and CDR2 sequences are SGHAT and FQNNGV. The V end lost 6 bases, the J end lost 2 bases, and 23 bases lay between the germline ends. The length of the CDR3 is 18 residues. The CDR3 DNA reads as TGTGCCAGCAGTCAATCCGGCGGGGGCGGGGTACGCAATCAGCCCCAGCATTTT. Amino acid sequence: CASSQSGGGGVRNQPQHF.

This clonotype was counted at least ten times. In DNA form, the CDR3 reads TGCAGCGCCCGACGAGGGGGCGAAAAACTGTTTTTT. Amino acids: CSARRGGEKLFF. The chain couples TRBV29-1 to TRBJ1-4; TRBD1 aligns across 7 bases. Trimming removed 7 bases from V and 8 bases from J; junction bases left unmatched: 7. Germline CDR1 reads SQVTM; CDR2 reads ANQGSEA. The CDR3 is 12 amino acids.

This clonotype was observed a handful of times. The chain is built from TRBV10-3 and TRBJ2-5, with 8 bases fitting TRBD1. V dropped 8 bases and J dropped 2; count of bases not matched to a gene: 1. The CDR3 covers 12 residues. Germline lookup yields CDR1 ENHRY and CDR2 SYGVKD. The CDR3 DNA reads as TGTGCCATCGGGGACAGGCAAGAGACCCAGTACTTC. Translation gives CAIGDRQETQYF.

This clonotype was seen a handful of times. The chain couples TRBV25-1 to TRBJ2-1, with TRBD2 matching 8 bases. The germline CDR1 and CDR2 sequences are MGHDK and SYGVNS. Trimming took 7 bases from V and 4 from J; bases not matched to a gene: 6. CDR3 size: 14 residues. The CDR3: CASKVREGYNEQFF. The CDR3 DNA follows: TGTGCCAGCAAAGTTCGGGAGGGATACAATGAGCAGTTCTTC.

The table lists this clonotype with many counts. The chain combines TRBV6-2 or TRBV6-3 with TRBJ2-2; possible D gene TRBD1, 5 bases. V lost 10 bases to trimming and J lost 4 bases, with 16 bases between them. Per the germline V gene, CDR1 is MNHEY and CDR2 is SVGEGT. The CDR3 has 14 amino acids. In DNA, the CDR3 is TGTGCCATCACGGTCAAGGGGTTCACCGGGGAGCTGTTTTTT. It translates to CAITVKGFTGELFF.

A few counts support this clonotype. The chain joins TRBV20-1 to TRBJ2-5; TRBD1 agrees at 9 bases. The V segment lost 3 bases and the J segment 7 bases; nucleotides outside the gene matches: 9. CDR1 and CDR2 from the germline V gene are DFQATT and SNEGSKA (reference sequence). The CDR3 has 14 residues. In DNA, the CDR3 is TGCAGTGCTAGGCTGACAGGGGGAGAAGTGACCCAGTACTTC. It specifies CSARLTGGEVTQYF.

The CDR3 nucleotides are TGCAGTGCTTCGGGACAGATGAACACTGAAGCTTTCTTT. Translation: CSASGQMNTEAFF. The chain couples TRBV20-1 to TRBJ1-1; 7 bases are a match to TRBD1. With V trimmed by 5 bases and J by 0 bases, 3 bases remained unmatched. The CDR3 is 13 amino acids. Germline CDR1 DFQATT, CDR2 SNEGSKA (reference sequence).

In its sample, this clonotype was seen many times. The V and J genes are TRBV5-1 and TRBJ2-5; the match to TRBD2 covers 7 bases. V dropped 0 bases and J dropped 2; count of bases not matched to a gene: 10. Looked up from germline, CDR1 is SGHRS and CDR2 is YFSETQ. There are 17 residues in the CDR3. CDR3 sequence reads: CASSLAFGGGAQETQYF. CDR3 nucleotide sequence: TGCGCCAGCAGCTTGGCTTTTGGCGGGGGAGCTCAAGAGACCCAGTACTTC.

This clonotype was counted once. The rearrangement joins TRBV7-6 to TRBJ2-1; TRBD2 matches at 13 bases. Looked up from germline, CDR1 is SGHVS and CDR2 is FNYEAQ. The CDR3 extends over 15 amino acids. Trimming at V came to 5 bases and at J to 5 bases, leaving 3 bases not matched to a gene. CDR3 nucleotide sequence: TGTGCCAGCAGCACGACTAGCGGGAGGAACAATGAGCAGTTCTTC. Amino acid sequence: CASSTTSGRNNEQFF.

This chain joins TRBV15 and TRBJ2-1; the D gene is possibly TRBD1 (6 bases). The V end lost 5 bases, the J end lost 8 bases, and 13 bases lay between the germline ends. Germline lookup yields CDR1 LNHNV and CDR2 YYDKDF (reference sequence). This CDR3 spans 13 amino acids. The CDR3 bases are TGTGCCACCAGCGGCCCCCCAGGGGATGAGCAGTTCTTC. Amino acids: CATSGPPGDEQFF.